The clone carrying this T cell receptor (beta chain) was seen only a few times. The antigen is unknown. The study's library attached unique molecular identifiers to single cDNA molecules. How the authors handled the data: TCRs per sample had a median of approximately 88,000 and ranged from about 20,000 to 700,000. TCRdb called the RACE reads again in MiXCR, with one record for every CDR3 protein. These V and J calls originate from TCRdb's pipeline instead of the authors' own analysis. The table has just over 90,000 distinct CDR3 sequences, over 8% seen once. The sample belongs to a study of human T cells and chemical hapten exposure. Study results and caveats: No change in TCRs above 1 in 1000 frequency was produced by DPC sensitization.

Germline V lookup: CDR1 SGHDT, CDR2 YYEEEE. The length of the CDR3 is 15 residues. With 0 bases clipped from V and 2 bases from J, the junction kept 5 bases outside the gene matches. Documented time point: healthy volunteer bleed at 2 weeks. The template was total RNA from unfractionated whole blood. The source of this sequence is a female donor in good health. Some clones in this sample may be carry-over from other donors' samples. The V gene is TRBV5-6, the J gene TRBJ2-7; 7 nucleotides match TRBD1. The sample was whole blood. Here the CDR3 DNA reads TGTGCCAGCAGCTTGGGGGCAGGGGGTACCTACGAGCAGTACTTC. Its translation is CASSLGAGGTYEQYF.